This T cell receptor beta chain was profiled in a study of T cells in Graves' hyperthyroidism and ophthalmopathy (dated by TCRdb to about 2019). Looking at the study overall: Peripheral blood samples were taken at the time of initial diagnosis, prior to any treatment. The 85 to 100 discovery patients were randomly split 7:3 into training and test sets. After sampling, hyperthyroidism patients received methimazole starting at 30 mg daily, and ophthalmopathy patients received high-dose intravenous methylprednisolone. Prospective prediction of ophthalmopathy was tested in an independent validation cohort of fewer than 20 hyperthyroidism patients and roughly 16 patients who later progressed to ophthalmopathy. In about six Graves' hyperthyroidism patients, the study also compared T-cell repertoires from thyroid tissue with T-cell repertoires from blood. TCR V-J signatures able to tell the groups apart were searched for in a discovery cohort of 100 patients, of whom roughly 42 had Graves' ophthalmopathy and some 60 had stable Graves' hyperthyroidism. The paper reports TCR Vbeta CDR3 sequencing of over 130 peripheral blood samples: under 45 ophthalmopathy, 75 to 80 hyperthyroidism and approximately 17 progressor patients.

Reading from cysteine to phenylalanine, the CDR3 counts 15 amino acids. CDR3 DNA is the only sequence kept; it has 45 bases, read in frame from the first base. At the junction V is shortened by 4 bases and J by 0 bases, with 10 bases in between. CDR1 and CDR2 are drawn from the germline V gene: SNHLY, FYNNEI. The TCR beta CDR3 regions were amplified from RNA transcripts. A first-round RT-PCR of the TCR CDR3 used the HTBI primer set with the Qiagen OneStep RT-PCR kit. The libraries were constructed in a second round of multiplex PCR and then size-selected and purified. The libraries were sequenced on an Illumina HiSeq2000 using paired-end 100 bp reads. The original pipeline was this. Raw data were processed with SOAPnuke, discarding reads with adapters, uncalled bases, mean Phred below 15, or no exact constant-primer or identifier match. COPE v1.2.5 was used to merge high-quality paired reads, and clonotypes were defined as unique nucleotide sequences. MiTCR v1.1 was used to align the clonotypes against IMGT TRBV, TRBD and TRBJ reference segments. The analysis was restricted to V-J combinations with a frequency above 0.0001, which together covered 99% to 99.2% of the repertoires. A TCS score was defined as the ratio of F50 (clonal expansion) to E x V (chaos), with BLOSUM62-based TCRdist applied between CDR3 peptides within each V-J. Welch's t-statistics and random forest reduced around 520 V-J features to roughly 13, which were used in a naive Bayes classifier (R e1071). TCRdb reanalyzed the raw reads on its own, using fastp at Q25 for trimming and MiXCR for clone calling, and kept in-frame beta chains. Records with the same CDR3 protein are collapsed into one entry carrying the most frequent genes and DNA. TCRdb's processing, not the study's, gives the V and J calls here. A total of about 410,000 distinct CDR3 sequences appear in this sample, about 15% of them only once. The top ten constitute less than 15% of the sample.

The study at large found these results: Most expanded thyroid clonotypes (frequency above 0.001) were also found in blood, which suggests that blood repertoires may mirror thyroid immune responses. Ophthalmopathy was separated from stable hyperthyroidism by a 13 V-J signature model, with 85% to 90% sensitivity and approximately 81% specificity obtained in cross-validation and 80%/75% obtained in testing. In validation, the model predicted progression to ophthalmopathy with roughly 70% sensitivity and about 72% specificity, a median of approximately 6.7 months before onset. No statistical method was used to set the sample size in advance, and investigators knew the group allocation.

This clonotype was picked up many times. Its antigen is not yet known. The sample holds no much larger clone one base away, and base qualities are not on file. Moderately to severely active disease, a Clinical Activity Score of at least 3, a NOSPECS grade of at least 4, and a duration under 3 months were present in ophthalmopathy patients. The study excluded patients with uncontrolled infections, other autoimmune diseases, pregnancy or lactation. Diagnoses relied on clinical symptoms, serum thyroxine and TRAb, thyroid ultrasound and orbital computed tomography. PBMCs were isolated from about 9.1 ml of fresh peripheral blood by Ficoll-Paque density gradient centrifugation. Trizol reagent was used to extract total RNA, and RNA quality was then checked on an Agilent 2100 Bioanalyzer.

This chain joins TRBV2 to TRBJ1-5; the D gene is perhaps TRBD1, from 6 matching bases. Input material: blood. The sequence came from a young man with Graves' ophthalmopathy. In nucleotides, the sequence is TGTGCCAGCAGTGTGAGGACAGATAGCAATCAGCCCCAGCATTTT. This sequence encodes CASSVRTDSNQPQHF.